This TCR beta chain comes out of a study of blood T cells in healthy people across ages. With regard to this clonotype: What it recognizes is unknown.

The V end lost 4 bases, the J end lost 0 bases, and 10 bases lay between the germline ends. The CDR3 sequence is 13 residues long. Looked up from germline, CDR1 is DFQATT and CDR2 is SNEGSKA (reference sequence). Sample-barcoded 5' priming and a J-beta primer mix drove a second PCR of roughly 6 to 12 cycles. TCRdb processed the 5' RACE reads anew with MiXCR; each CDR3 protein has one entry. The repertoire holds some 760,000 distinct CDR3 sequences, with roughly 25% as singletons. General observations from the study: Any changes in expanded clonotypes were possibly confounded, as donor CMV status remained unknown. Relative to aged donors, long-lived donors carried more naive CD4+ cells and displayed higher diversity. Per million T cells, the diversity of TCR beta decreased roughly linearly as age advanced.

The same sample was also used in a study of T cells of mothers and their children. That paper notes: Per child, roughly 3.1 million TCR beta CDR3 reads were obtained, against over 9.5 million per mother.

The TCR was taken from a boy aged 10-17 years in good health. The chain recombines TRBV20-1 with TRBJ2-7; D may be TRBD2 (6 bases). Sequenced input: blood. CDR3 sequence (DNA): TGCAGTGCTACGACGGGGGACTCCTACGAGCAGTACTTC. Protein sequence: CSATTGDSYEQYF.